This T cell receptor beta chain emerged from a study of blood T cell repertoires in COVID-19. The wider study: Nucleic acid was either cDNA or gDNA, and it came from T cells, B-cell-depleted T cells, or PBMCs.

The CDR3 contains 17 residues. V lost 2 bases and J lost 6, with 17 bases in between. Germline loops: CDR1 MGHRA, CDR2 YSYEKL. Adults between roughly 18 and 89 years of age took part from 24 US areas. The data were produced by immunoSEQ multiplex PCR, yet TCRdb's version contains in-frame clones alone and is incomplete. The data show around 340,000 clones, with 65% to 90% seen just once and about 4% held by the top ten. The sequence was obtained from a middle-aged woman with acute COVID-19. The rearrangement uses TRBV4-1 and TRBJ1-6, with a possible D match to TRBD1 (6 bases). The sample taken for sequencing was PBMCs or T cells enriched from blood (not recorded which). The CDR3 is CASSQPIGGGSNSPLHF. In nucleotides, the CDR3 is TGCGCCAGCAGCCAACCCATAGGGGGGGGGAGTAATTCACCCCTCCACTTT.